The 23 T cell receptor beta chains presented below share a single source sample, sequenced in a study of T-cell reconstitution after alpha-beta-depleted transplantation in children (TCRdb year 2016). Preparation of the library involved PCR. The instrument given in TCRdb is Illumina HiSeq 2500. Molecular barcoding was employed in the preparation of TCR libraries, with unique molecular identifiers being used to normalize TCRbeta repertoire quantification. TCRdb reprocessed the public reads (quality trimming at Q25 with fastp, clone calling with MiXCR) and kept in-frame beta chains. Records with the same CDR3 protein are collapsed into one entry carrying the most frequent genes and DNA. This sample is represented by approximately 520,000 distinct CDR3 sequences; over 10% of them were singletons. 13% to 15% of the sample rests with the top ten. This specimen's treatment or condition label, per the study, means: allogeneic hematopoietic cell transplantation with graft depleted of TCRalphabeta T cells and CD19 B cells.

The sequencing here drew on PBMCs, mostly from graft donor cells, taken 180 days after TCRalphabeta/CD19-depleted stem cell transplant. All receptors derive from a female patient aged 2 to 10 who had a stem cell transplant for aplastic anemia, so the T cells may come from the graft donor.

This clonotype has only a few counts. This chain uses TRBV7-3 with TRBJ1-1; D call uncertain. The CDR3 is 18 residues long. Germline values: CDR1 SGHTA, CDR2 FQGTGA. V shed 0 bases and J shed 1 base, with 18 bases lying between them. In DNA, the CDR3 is TGTGCCAGCAGCTTAACCGGTAGGACTCGTACAACGAACACTGAAGCTTTCTTT. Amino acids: CASSLTGRTRTTNTEAFF.

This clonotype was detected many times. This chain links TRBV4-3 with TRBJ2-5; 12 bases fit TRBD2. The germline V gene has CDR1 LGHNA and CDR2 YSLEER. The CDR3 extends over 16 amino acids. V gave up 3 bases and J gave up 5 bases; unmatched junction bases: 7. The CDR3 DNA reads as TGCGCCAGCAGCCAGAGGACTAGCGGGATTTGGGAGACCCAGTACTTC. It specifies CASSQRTSGIWETQYF.

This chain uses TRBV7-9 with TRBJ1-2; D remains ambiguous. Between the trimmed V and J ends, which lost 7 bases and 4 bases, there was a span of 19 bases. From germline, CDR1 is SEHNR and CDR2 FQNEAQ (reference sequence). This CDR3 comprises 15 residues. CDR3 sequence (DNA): TGTGCCAGCACTGGTAGTGGCCCGCGGAGCTATGGCTACACCTTC. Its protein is CASTGSGPRSYGYTF.

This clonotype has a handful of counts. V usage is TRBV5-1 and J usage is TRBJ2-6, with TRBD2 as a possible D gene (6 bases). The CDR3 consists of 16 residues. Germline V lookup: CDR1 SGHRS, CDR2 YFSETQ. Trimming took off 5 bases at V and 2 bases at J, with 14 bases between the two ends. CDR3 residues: CASSFWGVAGANVLTF. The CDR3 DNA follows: TGCGCCAGCAGTTTCTGGGGGGTTGCTGGGGCCAACGTCCTGACTTTC. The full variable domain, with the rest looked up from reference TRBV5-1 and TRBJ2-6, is KAGVTQTPRYLIKTRGQQVTLSCSPISGHRSVSWYQQTPGQGLQFLFEYFSETQRNKGNFPGRFSGRQFSNSRSEMNVSTLELGDSALYLCASSFWGVAGANVLTFGAGSRLTVL.

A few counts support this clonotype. The CDR3 is CASSQEGQGRNSPLHF. The CDR3 DNA reads TGCGCCAGCAGCCAAGAGGGACAGGGTCGGAATTCACCCCTCCACTTT. J is TRBJ1-6 and V is TRBV4-1; 9 nucleotides agree with TRBD1. CDR1 and CDR2 (germline): MGHRA, YSYEKL. The CDR3 extends over 16 amino acids. V shed 0 bases and J 7 bases; nucleotides not matched to a gene: 4.

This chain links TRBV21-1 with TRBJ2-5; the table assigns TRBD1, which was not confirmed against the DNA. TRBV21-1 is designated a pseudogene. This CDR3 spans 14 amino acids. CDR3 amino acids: CASSNEWGLETQYF. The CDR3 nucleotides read TGTGCCAGCAGCAATGAGTGGGGGCTGGAGACCCAGTACTTC.

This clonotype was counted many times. The CDR3 DNA is TGTGCCAGCAGCCCCCGACTAGGAGGTGCGGCCGAGCAGTACTTC. It translates to CASSPRLGGAAEQYF. The chain couples TRBV7-3 to TRBJ2-7; a weak D match, TRBD2 (6 bases). The germline gives CDR1 SGHTA, CDR2 FQGTGA. This CDR3 comprises 15 residues. The V and J ends lost 5 bases and 6 bases respectively, with 20 bases between them.

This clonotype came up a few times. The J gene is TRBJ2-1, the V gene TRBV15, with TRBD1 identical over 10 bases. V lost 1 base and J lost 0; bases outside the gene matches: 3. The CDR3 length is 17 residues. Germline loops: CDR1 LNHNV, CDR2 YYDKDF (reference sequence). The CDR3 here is CATSRGRDRGSYNEQFF. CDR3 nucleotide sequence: TGTGCCACCAGCAGAGGGAGGGACAGGGGCTCCTACAATGAGCAGTTCTTC.

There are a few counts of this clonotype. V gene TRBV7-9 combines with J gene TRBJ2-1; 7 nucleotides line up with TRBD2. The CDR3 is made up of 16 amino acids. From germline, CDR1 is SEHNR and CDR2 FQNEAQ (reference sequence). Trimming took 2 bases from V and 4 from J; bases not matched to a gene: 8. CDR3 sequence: CASSLPASGPYNEQFF. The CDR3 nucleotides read TGTGCCAGCAGCTTACCTGCTAGCGGACCTTACAATGAGCAGTTCTTC.

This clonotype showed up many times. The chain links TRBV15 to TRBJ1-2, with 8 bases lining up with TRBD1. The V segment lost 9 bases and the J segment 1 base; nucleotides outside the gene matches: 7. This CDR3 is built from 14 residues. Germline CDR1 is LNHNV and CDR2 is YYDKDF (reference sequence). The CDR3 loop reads CATRTGKGNYGYTF. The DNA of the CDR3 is TGTGCCACTCGGACAGGGAAGGGTAACTATGGCTACACCTTC.

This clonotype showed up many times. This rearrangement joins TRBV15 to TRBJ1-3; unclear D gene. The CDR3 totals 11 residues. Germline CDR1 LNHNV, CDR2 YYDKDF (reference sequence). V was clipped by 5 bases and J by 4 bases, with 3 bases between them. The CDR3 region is CATSQGNTIYF. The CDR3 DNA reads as TGTGCCACCAGCCAGGGAAACACCATATATTTT.

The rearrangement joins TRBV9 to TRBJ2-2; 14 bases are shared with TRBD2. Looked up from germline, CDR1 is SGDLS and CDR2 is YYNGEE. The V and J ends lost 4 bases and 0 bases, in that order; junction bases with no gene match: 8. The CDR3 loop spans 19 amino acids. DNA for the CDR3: TGTGCCAGCAGCTCTCCGACTAGCGGGAGGGACGCGAACACCGGGGAGCTGTTTTTT. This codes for CASSSPTSGRDANTGELFF.

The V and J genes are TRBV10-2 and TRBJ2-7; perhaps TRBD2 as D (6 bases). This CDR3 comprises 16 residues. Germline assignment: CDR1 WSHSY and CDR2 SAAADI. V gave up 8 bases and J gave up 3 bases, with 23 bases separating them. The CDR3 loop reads CASVEGYWRENYEQYF. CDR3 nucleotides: TGCGCCAGCGTGGAGGGGTATTGGCGCGAAAACTACGAGCAGTACTTC.

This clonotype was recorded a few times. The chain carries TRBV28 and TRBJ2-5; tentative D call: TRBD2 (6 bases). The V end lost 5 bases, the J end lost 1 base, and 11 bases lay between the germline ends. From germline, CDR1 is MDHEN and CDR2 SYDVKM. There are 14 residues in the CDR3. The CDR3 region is CASSPLATQETQYF. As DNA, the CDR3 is TGTGCCAGCAGTCCCCTAGCGACCCAAGAGACCCAGTACTTC. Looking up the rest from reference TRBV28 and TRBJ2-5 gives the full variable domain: DVKVTQSSRYLVKRTGEKVFLECVQDMDHENMFWYRQDPGLGLRLIYFSYDVKMKEKGDIPEGYSVSREKKERFSLILESASTNQTSMYLCASSPLATQETQYFGPGTRLLVL.

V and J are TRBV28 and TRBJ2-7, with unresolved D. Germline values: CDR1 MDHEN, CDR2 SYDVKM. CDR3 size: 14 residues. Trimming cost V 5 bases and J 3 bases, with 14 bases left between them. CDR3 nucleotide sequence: TGTGCCAGCAGTACTATTAATTTAGTCTACGAGCAGTACTTC. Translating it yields CASSTINLVYEQYF.

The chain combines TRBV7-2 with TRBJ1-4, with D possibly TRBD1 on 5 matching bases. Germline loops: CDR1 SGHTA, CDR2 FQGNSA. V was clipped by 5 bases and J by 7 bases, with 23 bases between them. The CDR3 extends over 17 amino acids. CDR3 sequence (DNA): TGTGCCAGCAGCCTCAAACCCCTGGGACTAAGCACTGAAAAACTGTTTTTT. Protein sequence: CASSLKPLGLSTEKLFF.

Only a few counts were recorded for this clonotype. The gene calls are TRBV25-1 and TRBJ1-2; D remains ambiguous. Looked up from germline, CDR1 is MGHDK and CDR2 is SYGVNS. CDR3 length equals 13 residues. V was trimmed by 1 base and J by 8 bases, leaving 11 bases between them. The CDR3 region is CASSEFVYEGYTF. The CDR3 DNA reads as TGTGCCAGCAGTGAATTTGTCTATGAGGGCTACACCTTC.

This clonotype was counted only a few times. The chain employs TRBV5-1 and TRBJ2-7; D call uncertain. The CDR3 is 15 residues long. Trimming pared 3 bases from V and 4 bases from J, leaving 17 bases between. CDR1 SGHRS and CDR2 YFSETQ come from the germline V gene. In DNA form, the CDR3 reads TGCGCCAGCAGCTCGGACCCCGGATTAGGGTACGAGCAGTACGTC. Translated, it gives CASSSDPGLGYEQYV.

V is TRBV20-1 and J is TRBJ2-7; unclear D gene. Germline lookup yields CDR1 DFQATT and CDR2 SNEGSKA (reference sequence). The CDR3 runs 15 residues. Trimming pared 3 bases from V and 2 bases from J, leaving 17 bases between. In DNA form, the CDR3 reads TGCAGTGCTAGGTCGGTAATAGTGGGAACCTACGAGCAGTACTTC. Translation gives CSARSVIVGTYEQYF.

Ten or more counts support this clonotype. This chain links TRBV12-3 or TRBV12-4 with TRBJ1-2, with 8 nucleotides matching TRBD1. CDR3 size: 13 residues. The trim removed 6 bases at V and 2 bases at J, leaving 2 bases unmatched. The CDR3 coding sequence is TGTGCCAGCAGACGGGACAGGAACTATGGCTACACCTTC. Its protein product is CASRRDRNYGYTF.

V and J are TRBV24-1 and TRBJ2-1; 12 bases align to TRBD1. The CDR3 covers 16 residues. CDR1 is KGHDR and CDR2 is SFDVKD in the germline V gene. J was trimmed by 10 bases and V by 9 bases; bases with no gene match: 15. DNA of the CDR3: TGTGCCACCGCAGCAGACGGGGACAGGGGGCGCCAAGAGCAGTTCTTC. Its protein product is CATAADGDRGRQEQFF.

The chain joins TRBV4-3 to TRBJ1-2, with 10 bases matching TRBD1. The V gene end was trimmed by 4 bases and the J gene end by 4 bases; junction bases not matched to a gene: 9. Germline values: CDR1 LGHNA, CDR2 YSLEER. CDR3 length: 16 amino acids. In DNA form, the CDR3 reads TGCGCCAGCAGCCTTTCCTGGACAGGGGGTACCTATGGCTACACCTTC. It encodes CASSLSWTGGTYGYTF.

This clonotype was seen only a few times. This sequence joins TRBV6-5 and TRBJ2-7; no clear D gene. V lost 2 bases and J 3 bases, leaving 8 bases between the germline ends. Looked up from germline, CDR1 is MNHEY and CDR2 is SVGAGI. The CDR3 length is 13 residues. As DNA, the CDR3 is TGTGCCAGCAGTTACAGGTCTAACTACGAGCAGTACTTC. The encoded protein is CASSYRSNYEQYF.